A selection of T cell receptor beta chains follows, all from one sample in a study of T-cell memory formation after mild COVID-19. TCRdb called the 5' RACE reads again in MiXCR, with one record for every CDR3 protein. The table includes about 140,000 distinct CDR3 sequences, about 14% detected once. Sequences were obtained from PBMCs or a T cell subset sorted from them (not recorded which). Receptors originate from an adult woman who had mild COVID-19 (a few samples of this study predate the infection). Cell type and time point are not known. Each CDR3 is given with its conserved first and last residue. Each record gives: CDR3 protein, CDR3 DNA, V gene, D gene, clone size, J gene. D genes are given only for firm matches. Not every row has a clone size; where given, it reads once, few, many or a size class.

CASSLAGQGEQFF | TGTGCCAGCAGCTTAGCGGGGCAGGGTGAGCAGTTCTTC | TRBV7-3 | NA | NA | TRBJ2-1
CASSLVTNSYNEQFF | TGTGCCAGCAGCTTAGTGACAAATTCCTACAATGAGCAGTTCTTC | TRBV7-8 | NA | few | TRBJ2-1
CASSPFGVSAQLIAGGRYEQYF | TGTGCCAGCAGCCCGTTTGGAGTGTCAGCCCAGTTAATAGCGGGGGGGCGCTACGAGCAGTACTTC | TRBV7-6 | TRBD2 | few | TRBJ2-7
CASSQDLLAGGLEQFF | TGCGCCAGCAGCCAGGACCTCTTGGCGGGAGGGTTAGAGCAGTTCTTC | TRBV4-3 | TRBD2 | NA | TRBJ2-1
CAWSVVGQDLDTQYF | TGTGCCTGGAGTGTTGTAGGTCAAGACCTGGATACGCAGTATTTT | TRBV30 | NA | few | TRBJ2-3
CSATGTSDQETQYF | TGCAGTGCTACCGGGACTAGCGACCAAGAGACCCAGTACTTC | TRBV20-1 | TRBD2 | NA | TRBJ2-5
CASPKPTGGPNQPQHF | TGCGCCAGTCCTAAACCGACAGGGGGCCCGAATCAGCCCCAGCATTTT | TRBV4-1 | TRBD1 | few | TRBJ1-5
CASSLWDRGIMVNTEAFF | TGCGCCAGCAGCTTGTGGGACAGGGGGATTATGGTGAACACTGAAGCTTTCTTT | TRBV5-1 | TRBD1 | NA | TRBJ1-1
CASSQASATGIEKLFF | TGTGCCAGCAGCCAAGCGTCAGCGACAGGGATTGAAAAACTGTTTTTT | TRBV3-1 | TRBD1 | few | TRBJ1-4
CASSSRGQGYGYTF | TGTGCCAGCAGCTCAAGGGGGCAGGGCTATGGCTACACCTTC | TRBV13 | TRBD1 | few | TRBJ1-2
CASSLHTDTQYF | TGTGCCAGCAGCCTTCACACAGATACGCAGTATTTT | TRBV7-6 | NA | NA | TRBJ2-3